The TCR beta chain under discussion was sequenced for a study of siplizumab effects on memory and regulatory T cells. General study points: Unstimulated naive T cells seemed to show more diversity than memory cells did, and they also seemed to be among the major contributors to the alloresponse. Sequences below about 10^-5 frequency were poorly captured, limiting mapping of alloreactive clones. The Treg-derived share of mappable alloreactive CD4+ clones averaged 68.8% with siplizumab and around 26% in controls.

Regarding this clone: Its target is unknown.

Approximately 10^5 TCR templates per sample were assayed. Some clones are missing from TCRdb's copy, which holds only in-frame ones; the method was immunoSEQ multiplex PCR. Here the sample spans over 100,000 clones, roughly 93% being singletons. Germline-derived CDR1 and CDR2 are SQVTM and ANQGSEA. V shed 4 bases and J 5 bases; nucleotides not matched to a gene: 8. There are 15 residues in the CDR3. What was sequenced was Tregs sorted from blood. The receptor was isolated from a human donor in good health. The chain carries TRBV29-1 and TRBJ2-3, with 11 bases lining up with TRBD2. The CDR3 sequence is CSVASLAGGKDTQYF. The DNA for the CDR3 is TGCAGCGTTGCAAGCCTAGCGGGAGGAAAAGATACGCAGTATTTT.